Each of the 18 T cell receptor beta chains below was sequenced from the same sample in a study of blood T cell repertoires in COVID-19. The method was immunoSEQ multiplex PCR; TCRdb's version includes in-frame clones alone and lacks a portion of them. This sample has approximately 200,000 clones; approximately 84% occur once, and the top ten carry roughly 3.2%. The specimen was PBMCs or T cells enriched from blood (not recorded which). The source is a woman in her 30s who had recovered from COVID-19.

The CDR3 loop reads CASTPHRTAPLHF. CDR3 nucleotide sequence: TGTGCCAGCACCCCTCACCGGACAGCACCCCTCCACTTT. This sequence joins TRBV7-2 and TRBJ1-6, with a weak D call TRBD1 (6 bases). V lost 7 bases, J lost 11 bases, and 15 bases lay in between. In germline, CDR1 is SGHTA, CDR2 FQGNSA. This CDR3 comprises 13 residues.

This clone is a singleton in its sample. Other DNA sequences in the sample encode the same CDR3. The chain recombines TRBV18 with TRBJ1-2, with 8 nucleotides matching TRBD1. Germline assignment: CDR1 KGHSH and CDR2 LQKENI. The V and J ends lost 3 bases and 2 bases, in that order; junction bases with no gene match: 2. CDR3 length: 14 residues. CDR3: CASSPGQGNYGYTF. As DNA, the CDR3 is TGTGCCAGCTCACCCGGACAGGGCAACTATGGCTACACCTTC.

In its sample, this clone was seen many times. The V and J genes are TRBV6-2 or TRBV6-3 and TRBJ2-1; 9 bases are a match to TRBD1. CDR3 length equals 14 residues. CDR1 is MNHEY and CDR2 is SVGEGT in the germline V gene. Germline trimming cut 0 bases from V and 6 bases from J; bases unmatched to any gene: 0. The CDR3, as DNA: TGTGCCAGCAGTTACTCGACAGGGGGCAATGAGCAGTTCTTC. This gives the protein CASSYSTGGNEQFF.

The chain combines TRBV10-3 with TRBJ1-2; 7 bases match TRBD1. CDR3 size: 15 residues. CDR1 is ENHRY and CDR2 is SYGVKD in the germline V gene. Trimming cost V 2 bases and J 4 bases; bases outside gene matches: 7. DNA for the CDR3: TGTGCCATCAGTGAGCCAGGACAGGCGATCTATGGCTACACCTTC. Translation gives CAISEPGQAIYGYTF.

The CDR3 loop is CATSRDLGQGSYQPQHF. DNA of the CDR3: TGTGCCACCAGCAGAGATCTAGGACAGGGCTCGTATCAGCCCCAGCATTTT. V usage is TRBV15 and J usage is TRBJ1-5; 8 bases fit TRBD1. The CDR3 runs to 17 residues. Germline loops: CDR1 LNHNV, CDR2 YYDKDF (reference sequence). V lost 0 bases and J lost 5; bases outside the gene matches: 9.

This chain links TRBV5-5 with TRBJ1-2, with D possibly being TRBD1 (5 bases). The CDR3 has 13 amino acids. V shed 3 bases and J shed 5 bases, with 11 bases lying between them. Germline V CDR1 and CDR2: SGHKS, YYEKEE (reference sequence). The CDR3 reads CASSSGVLYGYTF. CDR3 nucleotides: TGTGCCAGCAGCTCGGGGGTACTTTATGGCTACACCTTC.

The chain carries TRBV7-2 and TRBJ1-3; D is uncertain. The CDR3 totals 16 residues. The germline CDR1 and CDR2 sequences are SGHTA and FQGNSA. Trimming shortened V by 3 bases and J by 0 bases, and 12 bases separated the two germline ends. Written as DNA, the CDR3 is TGTGCCAGCAGCTTCGGTCCGCCTAACTCTGGAAACACCATATATTTT. It yields the protein CASSFGPPNSGNTIYF.

The rearrangement uses TRBV7-6 and TRBJ1-5; D perhaps matches TRBD1 (5 bases). The CDR3 consists of 15 residues. The ends were cut back, 6 bases at V and 5 bases at J, with 17 bases in the middle. Per germline, CDR1 SGHVS and CDR2 FNYEAQ. The CDR3 spells CASSPSRGWDQPQHF. The DNA for the CDR3 is TGTGCCAGCAGTCCCTCCCGGGGGTGGGATCAGCCCCAGCATTTT.

This chain links TRBV19 with TRBJ2-1; perhaps TRBD2 as D (6 bases). The CDR3 is 19 residues long. The V gene lost 4 bases and the J gene lost 4 bases, with 26 bases spanning the gap. The germline gives CDR1 LNHDA, CDR2 SQIVND (reference sequence). In nucleotides, the CDR3 is TGTGCCAGTAGTAGTTATAGCGGAACGGGCCCCTTGCTATACAATGAGCAGTTCTTC. Its protein product is CASSSYSGTGPLLYNEQFF.

The chain uses TRBV11-2 and TRBJ1-6, with D unresolved. Looked up from germline, CDR1 is SGHAT and CDR2 is FQNNGV. V was clipped by 5 bases and J by 11 bases, with 16 bases between them. The CDR3 loop spans 14 amino acids. CDR3 in amino acids: CASSHPGPTTPLHF. The CDR3 nucleotides are TGTGCCAGCAGCCATCCTGGGCCGACGACACCCCTCCACTTT.

The chain links TRBV5-8 to TRBJ2-4; TRBD1 aligns across 7 bases. CDR1 is SGHTS, CDR2 YDEGEE, per germline. With V trimmed by 3 bases and J by 0 bases, 3 bases remained unmatched. The CDR3 consists of 15 residues. The CDR3 spells CASSYDRVAKNIQYF. The CDR3 DNA reads as TGTGCCAGCAGCTACGACAGGGTAGCCAAAAACATTCAGTACTTC.

The rearrangement uses TRBV5-8 and TRBJ1-3, with no clear D. Deletions cut 0 bases from V and 7 bases from J, with 5 bases between. CDR3 length: 12 amino acids. The germline CDR1 and CDR2 sequences are SGHTS and YDEGEE. As DNA, the CDR3 is TGTGCCAGCAGCTTGGTACGGAACACCATATATTTT. This gives the protein CASSLVRNTIYF.

The chain couples TRBV11-2 to TRBJ1-3; 8 bases are shared with TRBD1. Germline CDR1 SGHAT, CDR2 FQNNGV. This CDR3 spans 15 amino acids. Trimming cost V 5 bases and J 4 bases; bases outside gene matches: 7. The CDR3 region is CASSNYRGSGNTIYF. The CDR3 DNA reads as TGTGCCAGCAGCAACTACAGGGGGTCCGGAAACACCATATATTTT.

This clone occurred a few times. The rearrangement links TRBV7-6 to TRBJ1-5, with 10 bases identical to TRBD1. With 5 bases clipped from V and 6 bases from J, the junction kept 7 bases outside the gene matches. The CDR3 extends over 15 amino acids. The germline gives CDR1 SGHVS, CDR2 FNYEAQ. The CDR3 DNA sequence: TGTGCCAGCAGCCCAGACAGGGGGCTCGGTCAGCCCCAGCATTTT. Translated, it gives CASSPDRGLGQPQHF.

The V call is TRBV15, the J call TRBJ1-1, with 7 bases identical to TRBD1. This CDR3 contains 14 residues. From germline, CDR1 is LNHNV and CDR2 YYDKDF (reference sequence). V gave up 1 base and J gave up 2 bases; unmatched junction bases: 1. The CDR3 DNA follows: TGTGCCACCAGCAGAGGACAGGGAAACACTGAAGCTTTCTTT. This translates into CATSRGQGNTEAFF.

The V and J genes are TRBV29-1 and TRBJ1-1, with D possibly matching TRBD1 (6 bases). This CDR3 is 13 amino acids long. V shed 4 bases and J shed 1 base, with 10 bases lying between them. Germline CDR1 reads SQVTM; CDR2 reads ANQGSEA. The CDR3 DNA follows: TGCAGCGTTGTTGGGACAAAGAACACTGAAGCTTTCTTT. Its protein product is CSVVGTKNTEAFF.

The chain couples TRBV5-5 to TRBJ2-1; 8 nucleotides match TRBD2. CDR3 size: 14 residues. Germline values: CDR1 SGHKS, CDR2 YYEKEE (reference sequence). V dropped 2 bases and J dropped 9; count of bases not matched to a gene: 7. In DNA form, the CDR3 reads TGTGCCAGCAGCTTCGCGGGGGGTTTGGGTGAGCAGTTCTTC. Protein: CASSFAGGLGEQFF.

In this sample, this clone turned up many times. The rearrangement joins TRBV28 to TRBJ1-2; D uncertain. V dropped 6 bases and J dropped 4 bases, with 12 bases sitting between them. From germline, CDR1 is MDHEN and CDR2 SYDVKM. This CDR3 comprises 13 residues. For the CDR3, the DNA is TGTGCCAGCAGACCCGCCGGGGTCTATGGCTACACCTTC. It specifies CASRPAGVYGYTF.